This T cell receptor beta chain is drawn from a study of tumor and adjacent non-tumor tissue in lung cancer. Study-level results: Tumor tissue had significantly higher TCR diversity than normal lung.

The library came from three nested PCR rounds adapted from ARM-PCR protocols. TCRdb passed the multiplex PCR reads through MiXCR, listing each CDR3 protein once. The table has 100,000 to 150,000 distinct CDR3 sequences, approximately 71% seen once. A remark on this clonotype: What it binds is unknown.

The CDR3 totals 13 residues. The V end was cut by 6 bases, the J end by 9 bases, with 16 bases between. Germline CDR1 and CDR2: MNHEY and SVGEGT. This sample's RNA came from whole unsorted tissue. Newly diagnosed lung cancer patients had thoracic surgery in China, August–late 2014, without prior chemotherapy. The sequencing sample was made of lung tumor tissue. The chain employs TRBV6-2 or TRBV6-3 and TRBJ2-3, with D possibly TRBD2 on 5 matching bases. This clonotype was obtained from a man aged 25 to 40 with non-small cell lung cancer. CDR3 DNA: TGTGCCAGCAGCAATCGCGGGCCGGACACGCAGTATTTT. It encodes CASSNRGPDTQYF.